The clone carrying this T cell receptor (beta chain) was recorded once. What it binds is unknown. Germline V CDR1 and CDR2: LNHDA, SQIVND (reference sequence). The length of the CDR3 is 11 residues. V lost 6 bases and J lost 3, with 6 bases in between. The data stem from a study of cytomegalovirus exposure and HLA in healthy donors. Study context: Later analysis reported that the 130 or so validation repertoires shared the platform of the roughly 670 first-cohort repertoires.

Study-level findings and limits: The tendency of first-cohort TCR clusters to co-occur in the 120 validation repertoires was identified by a subsequent analysis. It was 150 to 200 TCR beta chains that were listed as cytomegalovirus-associated.

The table came from immunoSEQ multiplex PCR; TCRdb's copy has only in-frame clones and leaves some out. The sample contains 350,000 or so clones, about nine tenths of which appear only once. The sequence was obtained from a woman aged 18 to 35 in good health and CMV-seronegative. The chain recombines TRBV19 with TRBJ2-7; maybe TRBD2 (6 bases). Specimen: PBMCs. The CDR3 sequence: CASSGSYEQYF. For the CDR3, the DNA is TGTGCCAGTAGCGGGAGCTACGAGCAGTACTTC.